These 27 T cell receptor beta chains were sequenced from one sample in a study of tumor-infiltrating lymphocytes in primary liver carcinoma. The study extracted blood RNA from unsorted whole blood and also extracted germline DNA. Production of TCR beta cDNA used around 500 ng total RNA together with a constant-region primer. It was through three nested multiplex PCR rounds of slightly modified ARM-PCR that TCR beta libraries arose. In the first two PCR rounds, TRBV1-TRBV30 forward primers were paired with a C-beta reverse primer, and each round lasted nine to ten cycles. One entry per CDR3 protein results from TCRdb running MiXCR on the multiplex PCR reads. The data contain 310,000 or so distinct CDR3 sequences, 58% of them singletons. Specimen: peripheral blood. Every receptor here comes from a woman aged 30 to 39 with primary liver carcinoma and hepatitis B virus infection.

The genes are TRBV12-3 or TRBV12-4 and TRBJ1-2, with TRBD1 matching 9 bases. The CDR3 consists of 13 residues. The V and J ends lost 10 bases and 4 bases, in that order; junction bases with no gene match: 7. CDR3 bases: TGTGCCAACTCGCCGGGACAGGGCTATGGCTACACCTTC. This codes for CANSPGQGYGYTF.

Only a few counts were recorded for this clonotype. V usage is TRBV12-3 or TRBV12-4 and J usage is TRBJ2-7, with D possibly matching TRBD2 (6 bases). The CDR3 length is 13 residues. Deletions cut 1 base from V and 6 bases from J, with 10 bases between. The CDR3 spells CASSLVAGGEQYF. CDR3 nucleotide sequence: TGTGCCAGCAGTTTAGTCGCCGGGGGCGAGCAGTACTTC.

The J gene is TRBJ2-5, the V gene TRBV28, with 9 bases lining up with TRBD2. V was clipped by 6 bases and J by 4 bases; unmatched bases: 12. CDR3 length: 16 amino acids. Germline V gives CDR1 MDHEN, CDR2 SYDVKM. CDR3 sequence (DNA): TGTGCCAGCAGCCCGGGTGTAGCGGGAGTAGTAGAGACCCAGTACTTC. Its translation is CASSPGVAGVVETQYF. The full variable domain, in which reference TRBV28 and TRBJ2-5 provide the parts outside the CDR3, is DVKVTQSSRYLVKRTGEKVFLECVQDMDHENMFWYRQDPGLGLRLIYFSYDVKMKEKGDIPEGYSVSREKKERFSLILESASTNQTSMYLCASSPGVAGVVETQYFGPGTRLLVL.

Many counts were recorded for this clonotype. V gene TRBV5-6 combines with J gene TRBJ2-2; TRBD2 agrees at 9 bases. Germline V CDR1 and CDR2: SGHDT, YYEEEE. V trimming: 3 bases; J trimming: 1 base; junction bases outside the gene matches: 7. This CDR3 contains 17 residues. CDR3 nucleotide sequence: TGTGCCAGCAGCTCGGGAACTAGCGGGTGGAACACCGGGGAGCTGTTTTTT. Translated: CASSSGTSGWNTGELFF.

The chain uses TRBV6-5 and TRBJ2-7, with D perhaps matching TRBD1 or TRBD2 (5 bases each). V shed 7 bases and J shed 5 bases, with 15 bases lying between them. The CDR3 has 13 amino acids. From germline, CDR1 is MNHEY and CDR2 SVGAGI. The CDR3 region is CASTKGTLHEQYF. The CDR3, as DNA: TGTGCCAGCACTAAAGGGACCCTCCACGAGCAGTACTTC.

This rearrangement joins TRBV6-5 to TRBJ2-7; 9 bases fit TRBD1. Germline CDR1 reads MNHEY; CDR2 reads SVGAGI. With V trimmed by 8 bases and J by 0 bases, 5 bases remained unmatched. This CDR3 has 14 residues. CDR3 coding DNA: TGTGCCAGCGGTTCGGGACAGGGCTCCTACGAGCAGTACTTC. Translated: CASGSGQGSYEQYF.

As concerns this clonotype: A read error may explain this, as a much larger clone is one base away. V and J are TRBV4-3 and TRBJ2-1, with D perhaps assigned TRBD1 or TRBD2 (5 bases each). Germline V gene lookup returns CDR1 LGHNA and CDR2 YSLEER. Between the trimmed V and J ends, which lost 0 bases and 9 bases, there was a span of 12 bases. The CDR3 is made up of 14 amino acids. The CDR3 loop is CASSQDLGVSEQFF. The CDR3 DNA is TGCGCCAGCAGCCAAGATCTGGGGGTCAGTGAGCAGTTCTTC.

The table lists this clonotype with many counts. DNA for the CDR3: TGTGCCAGCAGTTACTCGTGGCTTGGACAGGGTCCCTACGAGCAGTACTTC. It is translated as CASSYSWLGQGPYEQYF. The chain has TRBV6-5 and TRBJ2-7, with 8 bases aligning to TRBD1. The trim removed 0 bases at V and 2 bases at J, leaving 9 bases unmatched. The CDR3 is 17 residues long. Germline CDR1 MNHEY, CDR2 SVGAGI.

Note on this clonotype: Sequence at one end of the junction differs from germline and may be a read error. The chain joins TRBV12-3 or TRBV12-4 to TRBJ2-3, with 7 bases aligning to TRBD1. This CDR3 has 16 amino acids. The CDR3 region has the DNA TGTGCCAGCAGACCAGATCCGGGACAGCTCACAAATACGCAGTATTTT. Its protein is CASRPDPGQLTNTQYF.

The chain uses TRBV12-3 or TRBV12-4 and TRBJ1-5; 9 nucleotides agree with TRBD1. The CDR3 runs to 15 residues. The ends lost 7 bases at V and 4 bases at J; junction bases unmatched: 8. The CDR3 loop reads CASNPTGGFNQPQHF. CDR3 in DNA: TGTGCCAGCAACCCAACAGGGGGCTTTAATCAGCCCCAGCATTTT.

Comment on this clonotype: Sequence at one end of the junction differs from germline and may be a read error. V is TRBV11-3 and J is TRBJ2-1; no reliable D call. Per germline, CDR1 SGHNT and CDR2 YENEEA. This CDR3 contains 14 residues. CDR3 DNA: TGTGCCAGTAGCTTAGACGGATTAGGGAACGACCAGTTCTTC. Its translation: CASSLDGLGNDQFF.

This clonotype was seen more than once but under ten times. This may be a read error: a much more frequent sequence differs by one nucleotide. The chain employs TRBV29-1 and TRBJ2-1; possible D gene TRBD2, 5 bases. Germline CDR1 reads SQVTM; CDR2 reads ANQGSEA. The CDR3 is made up of 14 amino acids. CDR3 sequence reads: CSVEGWGVANEHFF. The DNA for the CDR3 is TGCAGCGTTGAGGGGTGGGGAGTGGCGAATGAGCACTTCTTC.

This clonotype was observed once. This may come from a read error, since a much larger clone is one base off. This chain connects TRBV6-6 to TRBJ2-4, with a possible D match to TRBD2 (6 bases). This CDR3 contains 14 residues. Trimming removed 10 bases from V and 11 bases from J, with 24 bases in between. In germline, CDR1 is MNHNY, CDR2 SVGAGI (reference sequence). The CDR3 sequence is CATHLAPGGNVQYF. CDR3 in DNA: TGTGCCACCCACTTGGCCCCTGGAGGGAACGTTCAGTACTTC.

Details on this clonotype: A much larger clone lies one base from this, so it may be a read error. The chain uses TRBV7-9 and TRBJ2-3; 7 nucleotides agree with TRBD2. The CDR3 has 21 amino acids. Germline CDR1 SEHNR, CDR2 FQNEAQ (reference sequence). CDR3 sequence reads: CAGSPPTAGFFPSGFTDTQYF. In DNA form, the CDR3 reads TGTGCCGGCAGCCCACCCACAGCAGGGTTCTTTCCTAGCGGCTTCACAGATACGCAGTATTTT.

V is TRBV11-3 and J is TRBJ2-1; D might be TRBD1 or TRBD2, each matching 5 bases. Germline CDR1 is SGHNT and CDR2 is YENEEA. The germline V and J ends were trimmed by 6 bases and 12 bases, with 21 bases remaining between them. This CDR3 is 14 amino acids long. In DNA, the CDR3 is TGTGCCAGCAGGTTTACAAGGGACCACAGTGGGCAGTTCTTC. It yields the protein CASRFTRDHSGQFF.

This clonotype was found a few times. V is TRBV7-9 and J is TRBJ1-3; 7 bases are shared with TRBD1. The CDR3 is 15 amino acids. Germline V gene data show CDR1 as SEHNR and CDR2 as FQNEAQ (reference sequence). V lost 3 bases to trimming and J lost 4 bases; unmatched junction nucleotides: 6. CDR3 DNA: TGTGCCAGCAGCTTTCCAAGGGGGCGAGGAAACACCATATATTTT. This translates into CASSFPRGRGNTIYF.

This sequence joins TRBV6-2 or TRBV6-3 and TRBJ2-7; 9 nucleotides match TRBD2. Germline V gene sequence: CDR1 MNHEY, CDR2 SVGEGT. With 7 bases clipped from V and 6 bases from J, the junction kept 7 bases outside the gene matches. This CDR3 is 13 amino acids long. CDR3 region: CASIAGLASEQYF. In DNA form, the CDR3 reads TGTGCCAGCATTGCGGGACTAGCCTCCGAGCAGTACTTC.

Remarks on this clonotype: The junction differs from germline at one of its ends, possibly a read error. The chain joins TRBV4-2 to TRBJ2-3; 11 bases are shared with TRBD2. From germline, CDR1 is LGHNA and CDR2 YNFKEQ. The CDR3 covers 18 residues. Written as DNA, the CDR3 is TGTGCCAGCAGCCACCCTACCGGGACTAGCGGACACACAGATATGCAGTATTTT. Its protein is CASSHPTGTSGHTDMQYF.

This clonotype came up once. The chain couples TRBV5-6 to TRBJ1-4; no clear D. Germline V lookup: CDR1 SGHDT, CDR2 YYEEEE. The CDR3 covers 14 residues. V lost 6 bases to trimming and J lost 7 bases, with 16 bases between them. The CDR3 spells CASTPGSRGEKLFF. CDR3 nucleotides: TGTGCCAGCACCCCCGGGAGTCGGGGTGAAAAACTGTTTTTT.

This clonotype was counted many times. The rearrangement uses TRBV6-2 or TRBV6-3 and TRBJ1-1; D unclear. Trimming pared 6 bases from V and 1 base from J, leaving 9 bases between. The CDR3 sequence is 13 residues long. The V gene's germline CDR1 is MNHEY and CDR2 SVGEGT. In DNA form, the CDR3 reads TGTGCCAGCAGCTCGTCCAGGAACACTGAAGCTTTCTTT. Its translation: CASSSSRNTEAFF.

Regarding this clonotype: Germline is not matched at one junction end, which may reflect a read error. The J gene is TRBJ2-1, the V gene TRBV7-9; TRBD2 matches 15 bases. Germline V CDR1 and CDR2: SEHNR, FQNEAQ (reference sequence). This CDR3 comprises 22 residues. The CDR3 DNA follows: TGTGCCAACAGCTCGAAGATTGGACTAGCGGGAGGGCCGGGCCCATCGAACAATGAGCAGTTCTTC. It translates to CANSSKIGLAGGPGPSNNEQFF.

A word on this clonotype: A read error may be the cause here, since a much bigger clone is one base away. This sequence joins TRBV6-1 and TRBJ2-1; D might be TRBD1 (5 bases). The CDR3 covers 14 residues. Germline loops: CDR1 MNHNS, CDR2 SASEGT. CDR3 nucleotide sequence: TGTGCCAGCGCCAGACAGAGCTCCTACGATGAGCAGTTCTTC. Translated, it gives CASARQSSYDEQFF.

The V and J genes are TRBV6-6 and TRBJ2-7; a weak D match, TRBD1 (5 bases). The V end was cut by 5 bases, the J end by 6 bases, with 17 bases between. Germline CDR1 reads MNHNY; CDR2 reads SVGAGI (reference sequence). This CDR3 has 14 amino acids. The CDR3 protein is CASSHVERQSEQYF. The CDR3, as DNA: TGTGCCAGCAGTCACGTGGAACGACAGTCCGAGCAGTACTTC.

In its sample, this clonotype was seen many times. The chain links TRBV11-2 to TRBJ2-5; 7 bases line up with TRBD1. CDR3 length: 15 residues. V trimming: 5 bases; J trimming: 2 bases; junction bases outside the gene matches: 8. The germline gives CDR1 SGHAT, CDR2 FQNNGV. The CDR3 is CASSEVGQIQETQYF. DNA for the CDR3: TGTGCCAGCAGCGAAGTGGGACAGATACAAGAGACCCAGTACTTC.

The V and J genes are TRBV4-1 and TRBJ2-4; 7 bases agree with TRBD1. Trimming took 0 bases from V and 8 from J; bases not matched to a gene: 13. Germline loops: CDR1 MGHRA, CDR2 YSYEKL. The CDR3 is 17 residues long. The CDR3 protein is CASSQEKGAKADDIQYF. The CDR3 nucleotides read TGCGCCAGCAGCCAAGAGAAGGGGGCAAAGGCGGATGACATTCAGTACTTC.

In this sample, this clonotype turned up many times. The V gene is TRBV11-3, the J gene TRBJ2-7, with unresolved D. Germline V lookup: CDR1 SGHNT, CDR2 YENEEA. There are 15 residues in the CDR3. V lost 6 bases and J 4 bases, leaving 19 bases between the germline ends. The CDR3 region is CASRPLSRVAYEQYF. CDR3 DNA sequence: TGTGCCAGCAGACCCCTTAGTCGAGTAGCTTACGAGCAGTACTTC.

This clonotype has a single count. The germline gene is not matched at one end of the junction; a read error may be the cause. This chain joins TRBV10-3 and TRBJ2-7; possible D gene TRBD2, 6 bases. There are 15 residues in the CDR3. Germline CDR1 ENHRY, CDR2 SYGVKD. The CDR3 reads CAISESEMGRYEQHF. DNA for the CDR3: TGTGCCATCAGTGAGTCCGAAATGGGGAGGTACGAGCAGCACTTC.